The clone carrying this T cell receptor beta chain was found many times. The antigen is unknown. The same CDR3 also results from other DNA sequences found in this sample. V lost 4 bases to trimming and J lost 3 bases, with 4 bases between them. Germline V gene lookup returns CDR1 SNHLY and CDR2 FYNNEI. CDR3 length: 11 amino acids. Produced via immunoSEQ multiplex PCR; TCRdb's table is partial and in-frame only. The data show about 980,000 clones, 70% to 85% seen once. The split of CD4+ cells yielded CD45RA+ naive and CD45RA-negative memory subsets. This entry is derived from a study of shared clonotypes between healthy human individuals. Study summary: Plates per donor: three CD4 naive, three CD4 memory, two CD8 naive, one CD8 memory. Study results and limitations: Clonotypes not shared had lower generation probabilities than those common to all four donors.

This TCR derives from a man younger than 30 in good health. The specimen sequenced was memory CD4+ T cells sorted from blood. Subset indicated: CD45RA-negative fraction. This sequence joins TRBV2 and TRBJ2-7; D is ambiguous. The CDR3 DNA follows: TGTGCCAGCAGTGTTCTCTACGAGCAGTACTTC. Residues: CASSVLYEQYF.